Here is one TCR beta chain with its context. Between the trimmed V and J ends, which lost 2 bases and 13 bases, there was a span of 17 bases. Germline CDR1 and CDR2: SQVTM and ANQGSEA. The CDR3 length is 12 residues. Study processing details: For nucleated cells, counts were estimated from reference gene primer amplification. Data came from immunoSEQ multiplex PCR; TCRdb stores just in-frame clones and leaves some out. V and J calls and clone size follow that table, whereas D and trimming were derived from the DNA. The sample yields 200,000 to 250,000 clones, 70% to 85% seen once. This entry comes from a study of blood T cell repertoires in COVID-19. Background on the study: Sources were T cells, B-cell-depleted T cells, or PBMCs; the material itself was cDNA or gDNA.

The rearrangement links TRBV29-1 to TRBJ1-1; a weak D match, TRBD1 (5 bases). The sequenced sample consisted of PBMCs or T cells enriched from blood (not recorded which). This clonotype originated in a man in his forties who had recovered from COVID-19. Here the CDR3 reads CSVEQEGHPNFF. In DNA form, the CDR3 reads TGCAGCGTTGAACAGGAGGGGCACCCCAATTTCTTT.